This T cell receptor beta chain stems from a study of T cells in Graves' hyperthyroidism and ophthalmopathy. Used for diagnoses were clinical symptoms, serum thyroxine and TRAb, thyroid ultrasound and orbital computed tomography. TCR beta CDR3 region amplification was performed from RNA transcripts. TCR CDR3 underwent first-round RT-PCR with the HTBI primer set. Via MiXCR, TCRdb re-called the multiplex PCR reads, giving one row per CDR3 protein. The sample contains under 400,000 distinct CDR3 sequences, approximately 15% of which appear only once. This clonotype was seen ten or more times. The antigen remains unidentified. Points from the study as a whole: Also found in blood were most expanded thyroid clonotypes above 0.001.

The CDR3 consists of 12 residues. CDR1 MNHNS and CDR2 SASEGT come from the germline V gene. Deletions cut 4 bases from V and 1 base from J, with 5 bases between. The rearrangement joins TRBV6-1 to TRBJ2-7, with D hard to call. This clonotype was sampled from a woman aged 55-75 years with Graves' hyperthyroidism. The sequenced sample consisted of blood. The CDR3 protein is CASSGFSYEQYF. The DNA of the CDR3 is TGTGCCAGCAGTGGATTTTCCTACGAGCAGTACTTC.